Presented here are 2 T cell receptor beta chains from one specimen sequenced in a study of human T cells and chemical hapten exposure. TCRdb processed the RACE reads anew with MiXCR; each CDR3 protein has one entry. Among around 250,000 distinct CDR3 sequences, around 9.3% were seen once, and the ten largest hold under 2.5%. Regarding time point: pre-sensitization, week 0. The treatment: therapeutic diphenylcyclopropenone sensitization with weekly scalp DPC. Material: whole blood, obtained in connection with sensitization to the hapten diphenylcyclopropenone (DPC). The receptors here all came from a woman aged 40 to 55 with alopecia areata. Some clones in this sample may be carry-over from other donors' samples.

This clonotype occurred a few times. The rearrangement links TRBV18 to TRBJ2-3; 7 bases line up with TRBD1. Germline loops: CDR1 KGHSH, CDR2 LQKENI. Unmatched junction bases numbered 6, after V lost 6 bases and J lost 6 bases. This CDR3 spans 13 amino acids. The CDR3, as DNA: TGTGCCAGCTCTCGACAGGGTCCGGATACGCAGTATTTT. It specifies CASSRQGPDTQYF.

This clonotype was recorded a few times. The chain has TRBV6-5 and TRBJ2-7; D is unresolved. Germline V gene data show CDR1 as MNHEY and CDR2 as SVGAGI. This CDR3 is 13 amino acids long. Trimming pared 8 bases from V and 2 bases from J, leaving 13 bases between. CDR3 coding DNA: TGTGCCAGCCTGAGTGTTTTGACCTACGAGCAGTACTTC. It yields the protein CASLSVLTYEQYF.